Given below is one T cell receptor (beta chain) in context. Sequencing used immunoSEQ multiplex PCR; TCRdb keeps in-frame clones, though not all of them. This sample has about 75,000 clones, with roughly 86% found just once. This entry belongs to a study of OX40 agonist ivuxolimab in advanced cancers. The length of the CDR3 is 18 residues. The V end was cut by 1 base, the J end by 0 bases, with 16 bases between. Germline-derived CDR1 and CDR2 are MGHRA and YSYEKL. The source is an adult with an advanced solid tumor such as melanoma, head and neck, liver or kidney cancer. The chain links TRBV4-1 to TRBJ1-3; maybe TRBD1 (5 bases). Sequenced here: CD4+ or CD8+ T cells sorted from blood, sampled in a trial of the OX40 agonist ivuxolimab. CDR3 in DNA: TGCGCCAGCAGCCAAGTCCCGGGGACCGATAGCTCTGGAAACACCATATATTTT. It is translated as CASSQVPGTDSSGNTIYF.